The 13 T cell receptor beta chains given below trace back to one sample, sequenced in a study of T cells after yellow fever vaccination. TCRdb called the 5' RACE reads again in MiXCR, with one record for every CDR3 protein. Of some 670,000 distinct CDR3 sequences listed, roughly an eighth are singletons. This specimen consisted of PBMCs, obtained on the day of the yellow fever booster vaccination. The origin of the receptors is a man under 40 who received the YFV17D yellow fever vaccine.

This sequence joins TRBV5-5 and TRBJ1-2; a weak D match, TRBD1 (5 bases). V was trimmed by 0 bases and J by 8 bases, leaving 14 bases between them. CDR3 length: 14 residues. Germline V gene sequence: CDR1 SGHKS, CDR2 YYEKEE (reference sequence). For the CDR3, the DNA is TGTGCCAGCAGCTTGGCATCAGGGTCGCACGGCTACACCTTC. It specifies CASSLASGSHGYTF. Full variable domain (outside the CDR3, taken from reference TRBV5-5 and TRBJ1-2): DAGVTQSPTHLIKTRGQQVTLRCSPISGHKSVSWYQQVLGQGPQFIFQYYEKEERGRGNFPDRFSARQFPNYSSELNVNALLLGDSALYLCASSLASGSHGYTFGSGTRLTVV.

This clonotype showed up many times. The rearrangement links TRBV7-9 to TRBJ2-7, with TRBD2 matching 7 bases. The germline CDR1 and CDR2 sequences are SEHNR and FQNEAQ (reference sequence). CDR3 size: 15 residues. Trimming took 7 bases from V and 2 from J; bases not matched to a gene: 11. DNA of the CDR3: TGTGCCAGCACCTCTTTGGGAGGGTTTGCCTACGAGCAGTACTTC. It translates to CASTSLGGFAYEQYF.

Written as DNA, the CDR3 is TGTGCCAGCACCACGCGCCGTGGGGCCGTAGAACAGGGCTACACCTTC. It translates to CASTTRRGAVEQGYTF. V usage is TRBV7-2 and J usage is TRBJ1-2, with a possible D match to TRBD1 (5 bases). V lost 7 bases to trimming and J lost 8 bases, with 26 bases between them. This CDR3 has 16 amino acids. In germline, CDR1 is SGHTA, CDR2 FQGNSA.

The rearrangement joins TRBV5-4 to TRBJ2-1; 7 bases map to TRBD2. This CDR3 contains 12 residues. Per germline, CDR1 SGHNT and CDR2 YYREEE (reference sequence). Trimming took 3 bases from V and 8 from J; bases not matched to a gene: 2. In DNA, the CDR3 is TGTGCCAGCAGCTGGACTAGGGATGAGCAGTTCTTC. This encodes CASSWTRDEQFF.

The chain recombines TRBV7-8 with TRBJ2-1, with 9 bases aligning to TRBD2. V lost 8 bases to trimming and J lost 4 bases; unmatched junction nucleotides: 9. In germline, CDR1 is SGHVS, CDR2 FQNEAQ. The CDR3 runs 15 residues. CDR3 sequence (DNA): TGTGCCAGCTGGCGGGAGGGCCGGGGGTACAATGAGCAGTTCTTC. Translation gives CASWREGRGYNEQFF.

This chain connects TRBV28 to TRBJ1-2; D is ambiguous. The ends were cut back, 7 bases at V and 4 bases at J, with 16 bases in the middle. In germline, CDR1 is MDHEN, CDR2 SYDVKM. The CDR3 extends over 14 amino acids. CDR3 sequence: CASTPQSLGYGYTF. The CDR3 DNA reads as TGTGCCAGCACCCCACAGAGTTTAGGCTATGGCTACACCTTC.

Written as DNA, the CDR3 is TGTGCCACCAGTGATCCTCGGACAGGGGATAGTGGCTACACCTTC. This codes for CATSDPRTGDSGYTF. The V call is TRBV24-1, the J call TRBJ1-2, with TRBD1 identical over 9 bases. The CDR3 has 15 amino acids. V dropped 3 bases and J dropped 7; count of bases not matched to a gene: 8. Germline V CDR1 and CDR2: KGHDR, SFDVKD.

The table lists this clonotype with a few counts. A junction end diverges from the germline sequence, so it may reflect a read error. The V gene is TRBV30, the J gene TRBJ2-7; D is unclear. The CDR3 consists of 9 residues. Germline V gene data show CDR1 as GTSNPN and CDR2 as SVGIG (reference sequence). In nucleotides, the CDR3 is TGCGCGGACTCCTACGAGCAGTACTTC. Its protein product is CADSYEQYF.

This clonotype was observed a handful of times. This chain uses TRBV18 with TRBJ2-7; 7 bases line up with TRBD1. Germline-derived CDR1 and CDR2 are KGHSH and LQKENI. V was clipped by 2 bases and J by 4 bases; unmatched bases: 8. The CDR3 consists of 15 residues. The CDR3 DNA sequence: TGTGCCAGCTCACCAGGACGACAGGGCCGGTACGAGCAGTACTTC. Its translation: CASSPGRQGRYEQYF.

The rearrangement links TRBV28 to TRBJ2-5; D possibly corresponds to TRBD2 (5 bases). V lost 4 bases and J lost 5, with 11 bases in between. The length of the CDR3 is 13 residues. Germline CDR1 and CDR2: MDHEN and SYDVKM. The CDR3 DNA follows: TGTGCCAGCAGTTCGAAGTGGAGGGAGACCCAGTACTTC. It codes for CASSSKWRETQYF.

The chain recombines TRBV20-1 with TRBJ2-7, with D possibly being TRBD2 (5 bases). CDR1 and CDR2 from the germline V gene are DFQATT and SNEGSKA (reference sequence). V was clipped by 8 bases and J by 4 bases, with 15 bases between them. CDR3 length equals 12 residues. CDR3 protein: CSYQGLQYEQYF. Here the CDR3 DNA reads TGCAGTTACCAAGGACTGCAATACGAGCAGTACTTC.

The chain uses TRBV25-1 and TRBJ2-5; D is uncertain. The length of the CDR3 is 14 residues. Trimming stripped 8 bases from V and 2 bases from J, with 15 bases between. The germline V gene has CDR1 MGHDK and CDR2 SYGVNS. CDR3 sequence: CASRSWTEQETQYF. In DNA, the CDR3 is TGTGCCAGCCGCTCCTGGACGGAACAAGAGACCCAGTACTTC.

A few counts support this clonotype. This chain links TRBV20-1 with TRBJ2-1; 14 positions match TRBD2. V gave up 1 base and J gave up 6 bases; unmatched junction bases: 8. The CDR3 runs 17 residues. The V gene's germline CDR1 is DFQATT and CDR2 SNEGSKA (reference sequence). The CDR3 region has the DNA TGCAGTGCTAGAGTTTTTTCGGGACTAGCGGGAGCCAATGAGCAGTTCTTC. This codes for CSARVFSGLAGANEQFF.